A selection of T cell receptor beta chains follows, all from one sample in a study of T cell changes during pregnancy in multiple sclerosis. Using immunoSEQ multiplex PCR, the repertoire was profiled, and TCRdb retains in-frame clones only, with some absent. Among about 70,000 clones listed, around 92% were seen once. Sequencing was performed on peripheral blood, taken in the first trimester of pregnancy. The receptor set was obtained from a female donor with multiple sclerosis, enrolled in a pregnancy study. CDR3s include the opening cysteine and the closing phenylalanine or tryptophan. A D gene is named only where the DNA matches it firmly. Clone size appears in some rows only: once, few, many, or a class for an expanded clone.

d_call cdr3_length j_call clone_size v_call cdr3_aa cdr3_nt
- 16 TRBJ2-7 - TRBV27 CASSLSSDRISYEQYF TGTGCCAGCAGTTTATCGAGTGATAGAATCTCCTACGAGCAGTACTTC
- 15 TRBJ1-5 - TRBV10-3 CAISEIRGEGQPQHF TGTGCCATCAGTGAGATACGGGGTGAGGGCCAGCCCCAGCATTTT
TRBD2 19 TRBJ2-3 - TRBV4-1 CASSQDQGSGSSSTDTQYF TGCGCCAGCAGCCAAGATCAAGGTAGCGGGAGCTCTAGCACAGATACGCAGTATTTT
- 15 TRBJ2-7 - TRBV27 CASLPTSQGTNEQYF TGTGCCAGCCTTCCCACGTCCCAGGGGACCAACGAGCAGTACTTC
- 15 TRBJ1-1 once TRBV19 CASSSYRAMNTEAFF TGTGCCAGTAGTAGTTACAGGGCGATGAACACTGAAGCTTTCTTT
- 12 TRBJ1-1 - TRBV28 CASSSARTEAFF TGTGCCAGCAGTTCGGCGCGGACTGAAGCTTTCTTT
TRBD1 13 TRBJ1-2 - TRBV9 CASSPDRADGYTF TGTGCCAGCAGCCCGGACAGGGCAGATGGCTACACCTTC
TRBD2 17 TRBJ2-7 - TRBV9 CASSVGGGTAGGREQYF TGTGCCAGCAGCGTAGGAGGAGGGACAGCGGGGGGAAGGGAGCAGTACTTC
- 12 TRBJ1-2 - TRBV27 CASSPDGYGYTF TGTGCCAGCAGTCCTGACGGGTATGGCTACACCTTC
- 15 TRBJ2-2 - TRBV5-1 CASSLPGTLAGELFF TGCGCCAGCAGCTTGCCCGGGACACTGGCCGGGGAGCTGTTTTTT
- 14 TRBJ2-3 - TRBV27 CASSFSGSTDTQYF TGTGCCAGCAGTTTTAGCGGAAGCACAGATACGCAGTATTTT
- 13 TRBJ1-1 - TRBV4-2 CASSQDFGAEAFF TGTGCCAGCAGCCAAGATTTCGGGGCTGAAGCTTTCTTT
- 13 TRBJ2-7 - TRBV29-1 CSATAQVTYEQYF TGCAGCGCAACAGCTCAGGTCACCTACGAGCAGTACTTC
- 13 TRBJ1-1 - TRBV6-4 CASKERVNTEAFF TGTGCCAGCAAGGAGCGAGTCAACACTGAAGCTTTCTTT
TRBD1 16 TRBJ1-6 once TRBV5-4 CASSLPRGQGGSPLHF TGTGCCAGCAGCTTACCCAGGGGACAGGGGGGATCACCCCTCCACTTT
- 15 TRBJ2-2 - TRBV9 CASSPADLNTGELFF TGTGCCAGCAGCCCGGCCGACTTGAACACCGGGGAGCTGTTTTTT
TRBD1 14 TRBJ1-1 - TRBV15 CATSRDGTALEAFF TGTGCCACCAGCAGAGATGGGACAGCTCTTGAAGCTTTCTTT
TRBD1 15 TRBJ1-2 - TRBV6-4 CASSESGTGVDGYTF TGTGCCAGCAGTGAATCCGGGACAGGGGTGGATGGCTACACCTTC
- 16 TRBJ1-4 - TRBV28 CASSTSSGRLWEKLFF TGTGCCAGCAGTACTAGTTCAGGGAGGCTATGGGAAAAACTGTTTTTT
- 10 TRBJ1-1 few TRBV20-1 CSATWITRGF TGCAGTGCTACTTGGATAACTCGAGGCTTT
- 15 TRBJ1-2 - TRBV10-3 CAISESTTTRYGYTF TGTGCCATCAGTGAGTCGACAACCACTCGCTATGGCTACACCTTC
- 13 TRBJ1-1 - TRBV6-5 CASRTYKNTEAFF TGTGCCAGTCGTACCTATAAGAACACTGAAGCTTTCTTT
- 17 TRBJ2-1 - TRBV21-1 CASSAPPNGIAGHEQFF TGTGCCAGCAGCGCTCCCCCAAACGGAATAGCGGGGCATGAGCAGTTCTTC
- 10 TRBJ2-1 few TRBV20-1 CSASSMEQFF TGCAGTGCTAGTTCCATGGAGCAGTTCTTC
- 16 TRBJ2-5 once TRBV5-1 CASSLALVGAQETQYF TGCGCCAGCAGCTTGGCCCTAGTAGGGGCCCAAGAGACCCAGTACTTC
TRBD1 15 TRBJ2-1 - TRBV5-1 CASSFFGTGANEQFF TGCGCCAGCAGCTTCTTCGGGACAGGGGCCAATGAGCAGTTCTTC
- 13 TRBJ1-2 - TRBV30 CAWSSDSNYGYTF TGTGCCTGGAGTTCCGACAGCAACTATGGCTACACCTTC
- 15 TRBJ1-4 - TRBV15 CATSRDPSTNEKLFF TGTGCCACCAGCAGAGACCCTTCCACTAATGAAAAACTGTTTTTT
- 15 TRBJ1-1 - TRBV6-5 CASSYLPAGGTEAFF TGTGCCAGCAGTTACCTACCTGCGGGCGGCACTGAAGCTTTCTTT
TRBD2 15 TRBJ2-3 - TRBV10-3 CASSGREASTDTQYF TGTGCCAGCAGCGGGAGGGAGGCTAGCACAGATACGCAGTATTTT
TRBD2 16 TRBJ2-1 - TRBV30 CAWSVLAGGPYNEQFF TGTGCCTGGAGTGTACTAGCGGGAGGCCCCTACAATGAGCAGTTCTTC
TRBD1 16 TRBJ1-4 - TRBV29-1 CSVGGQGGATNEKLFF TGCAGCGTTGGTGGGCAGGGGGGAGCAACTAATGAAAAACTGTTTTTT
- 13 TRBJ2-5 - TRBV9 CASSPPGRETQYF TGTGCCAGCAGCCCCCCGGGTCGGGAGACCCAGTACTTC
- 13 TRBJ2-2 few TRBV9 CASRPQGGGELFF TGTGCCAGCAGGCCCCAGGGGGGCGGGGAGCTGTTTTTT
- 13 TRBJ2-7 few TRBV7-9 CASSLGTEYEQYF TGTGCCAGCAGCTTAGGGACAGAATACGAGCAGTACTTC
TRBD1 15 TRBJ1-5 - TRBV6-5 CASSKNRGEEKPQHF TGTGCCAGCAGTAAGAACAGGGGTGAGGAGAAGCCCCAGCATTTT
- 16 TRBJ2-1 - TRBV7-9 CASSLPIASSYNEQFF TGTGCCAGCAGCTTACCAATAGCGAGCTCCTACAATGAGCAGTTCTTC
- 15 TRBJ2-5 - TRBV2 CASSEKRGGVETQYF TGTGCCAGCAGTGAAAAGCGCGGGGGCGTGGAGACCCAGTACTTC
TRBD2 14 TRBJ2-3 - TRBV6-5 CASRGAGALNTQYF TGTGCCAGCAGAGGAGCGGGAGCGCTAAATACGCAGTATTTT
TRBD1 14 TRBJ1-5 - TRBV30 CAWSGTGWRQPQHF TGTGCCTGGAGTGGGACAGGGTGGCGTCAGCCCCAGCATTTT
TRBD2 16 TRBJ2-3 - TRBV9 CASSLSPGLAGDTQYF TGTGCCAGCAGCTTATCCCCCGGACTAGCGGGAGATACGCAGTATTTT
- 13 TRBJ1-1 few TRBV7-2 CASSLGVHTEAFF TGTGCCAGCAGCTTAGGAGTGCACACTGAAGCTTTCTTT
- 12 TRBJ1-5 - TRBV28 CASSSPVQPQHF TGTGCCAGCAGTTCCCCGGTTCAGCCCCAGCATTTT
- 13 TRBJ1-6 - TRBV19 CASADSYNSPLHF TGTGCCAGCGCCGACAGTTATAATTCACCCCTCCACTTT
- 16 TRBJ1-5 - TRBV4-1 CASSHDPRWSNQPQHF TGCGCCAGCAGCCATGATCCTAGATGGAGCAATCAGCCCCAGCATTTT
TRBD1 10 TRBJ1-1 - TRBV29-1 CSADGDRFSF TGCAGCGCCGACGGGGACAGGTTCTCTTTT
- 13 TRBJ2-5 - TRBV29-1 CSVENPFQETQYF TGCAGCGTTGAAAATCCTTTCCAAGAGACCCAGTACTTC
TRBD1 15 TRBJ2-7 - TRBV5-1 CASSFGTGVSYEQYF TGCGCCAGCAGCTTCGGGACAGGGGTAAGTTACGAGCAGTACTTC
- 13 TRBJ1-5 few TRBV5-1 CASSLAFDQPQHF TGCGCCAGCAGCTTGGCCTTTGATCAGCCCCAGCATTTT
TRBD1 15 TRBJ2-7 few TRBV11-2 CASSPGQGGYYEQYF TGTGCCAGCAGTCCCGGACAGGGAGGTTACTACGAGCAGTACTTC
TRBD1 14 TRBJ1-1 - TRBV28 CASSVTGDTLRAFF TGTGCCAGCAGTGTGACAGGGGATACCCTGAGGGCTTTCTTT
- 13 TRBJ1-1 - TRBV28 CASTLGGTVEAFF TGTGCCAGCACCTTGGGAGGGACCGTTGAAGCTTTCTTT
- 14 TRBJ2-7 - TRBV6-5 CASTSMDSTYEQYF TGTGCCAGCACCTCGATGGACAGCACCTACGAGCAGTACTTC